The subject of this entry is one T cell receptor (beta chain). This table comes from immunoSEQ multiplex PCR, and its TCRdb copy is limited to in-frame clones, with some not included. Of about 59,000 clones in the sample, more than 85% were seen once. Looked up from germline, CDR1 is SGDLS and CDR2 is YYNGEE. Deletions cut 3 bases from V and 0 bases from J, with 17 bases between. CDR3 size: 17 residues. This sample stems from a study of control samples from healthy donors and cancer patients. Sequencing was carried out using PBMCs. The rearrangement links TRBV9 to TRBJ2-3, with D possibly TRBD2 on 7 matching bases. The receptor's source is a man aged 35 to 55 with colorectal cancer. The chain's CDR3 is CASSEGGTISSTDTQYF. The CDR3 DNA is TGTGCCAGCAGCGAAGGGGGGACTATCTCGAGCACAGATACGCAGTATTTT.